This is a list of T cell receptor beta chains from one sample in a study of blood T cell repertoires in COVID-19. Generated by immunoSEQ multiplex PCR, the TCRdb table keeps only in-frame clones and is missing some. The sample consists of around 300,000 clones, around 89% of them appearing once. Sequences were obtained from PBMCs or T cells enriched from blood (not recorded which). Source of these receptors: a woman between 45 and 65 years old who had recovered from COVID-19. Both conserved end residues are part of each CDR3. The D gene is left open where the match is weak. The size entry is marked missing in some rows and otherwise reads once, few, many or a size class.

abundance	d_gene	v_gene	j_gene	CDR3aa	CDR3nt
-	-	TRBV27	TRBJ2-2	CASSFPPGGELFF	TGTGCCAGCAGTTTCCCGCCCGGCGGGGAGCTGTTTTTT
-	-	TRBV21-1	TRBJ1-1	CASSNGQLNTEAFF	TGTGCCAGCAGCAACGGACAGCTGAACACTGAAGCTTTCTTT
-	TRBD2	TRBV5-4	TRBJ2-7	CASSLGTSGVAEQYF	TGTGCCAGCAGCTTGGGGACTAGCGGGGTTGCTGAGCAGTACTTC
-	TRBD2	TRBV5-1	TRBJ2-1	CASSSSSGRGNEQFF	TGCGCCAGCAGCTCAAGTAGCGGGAGGGGGAATGAGCAGTTCTTC
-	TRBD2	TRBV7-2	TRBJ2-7	CASSFQRGNEQYF	TGTGCCAGCAGCTTTCAGCGGGGGAACGAGCAGTACTTC
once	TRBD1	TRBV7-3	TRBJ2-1	CASSPTGTGGTGEQFF	TGTGCCAGCAGCCCGACCGGGACAGGGGGTACAGGTGAGCAGTTCTTC
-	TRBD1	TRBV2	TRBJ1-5	CASSAGQGIFQHF	TGTGCCAGCAGCGCGGGACAGGGAATCTTCCAGCATTTT
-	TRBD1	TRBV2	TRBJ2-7	CASSRQGSYEQYF	TGTGCCAGCAGCCGACAGGGGTCCTACGAGCAGTACTTC
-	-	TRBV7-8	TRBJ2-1	CASSLVFPGSVYEQFF	TGTGCCAGCAGCTTAGTATTCCCAGGGTCCGTCTATGAGCAGTTCTTC
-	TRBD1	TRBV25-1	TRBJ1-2	CASSGSDRNPFGGYTF	TGTGCCAGCAGTGGGTCGGACAGGAACCCATTCGGAGGCTACACCTTC
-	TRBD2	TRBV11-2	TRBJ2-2	CASSFTTSGRGGELFF	TGTGCCAGCAGCTTTACGACTAGCGGGAGAGGCGGGGAGCTGTTTTTT
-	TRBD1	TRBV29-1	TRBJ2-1	CSVRDRGVRDNEQFF	TGCAGCGTCCGGGACAGGGGAGTCCGGGACAATGAGCAGTTCTTC
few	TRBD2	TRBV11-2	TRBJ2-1	CASSFAGTSRGNEQFF	TGTGCCAGCAGCTTCGCCGGGACTAGTAGGGGCAATGAGCAGTTCTTC
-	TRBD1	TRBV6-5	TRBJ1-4	CASNGQGATNEKLFF	TGTGCCAGCAACGGACAGGGAGCAACTAATGAAAAACTGTTTTTT
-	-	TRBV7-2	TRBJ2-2	CASSFLQRNTGELFF	TGTGCCAGCAGCTTTTTGCAGCGGAACACCGGGGAGCTGTTTTTT
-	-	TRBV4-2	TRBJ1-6	CASSQDTGNWSPLHF	TGTGCCAGCAGCCAAGATACAGGGAACTGGTCACCCCTCCACTTT
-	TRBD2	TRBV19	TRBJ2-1	CASRGAGQYNEQFF	TGTGCCAGTAGAGGAGCGGGGCAGTACAATGAGCAGTTCTTC
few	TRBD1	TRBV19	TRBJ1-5	CASSIVGQGSQPQHF	TGTGCCAGTAGTATAGTCGGACAGGGTAGTCAGCCCCAGCATTTT
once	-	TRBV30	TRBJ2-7	CAWSVRDFNEQYF	TGTGCCTGGAGTGTACGAGATTTCAACGAGCAGTACTTC
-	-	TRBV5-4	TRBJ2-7	CASSFQGITYEQYF	TGTGCCAGCAGCTTTCAGGGGATCACCTACGAGCAGTACTTC
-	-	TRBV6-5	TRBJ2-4	CASSPRGRGNIQYF	TGTGCCAGCAGTCCTCGAGGGCGTGGAAACATTCAGTACTTC
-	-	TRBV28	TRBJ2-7	CASSSFTGSRHEQYF	TGTGCCAGCAGTTCCTTTACAGGTTCAAGGCACGAGCAGTACTTC
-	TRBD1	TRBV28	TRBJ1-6	CASSFSGTGDSPLHF	TGTGCCAGCAGTTTCTCCGGGACAGGGGACTCACCCCTCCACTTT
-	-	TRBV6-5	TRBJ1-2	CAIHDRNYGYTF	TGTGCCATCCACGACAGAAACTATGGCTACACCTTC
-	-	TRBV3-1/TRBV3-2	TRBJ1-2	CASSQRGIFYGYTF	TGTGCCAGCAGCCAACGGGGAATCTTCTATGGCTACACCTTC
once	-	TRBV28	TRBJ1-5	CASSLWDTNQPQHF	TGTGCCAGCAGTCTCTGGGACACCAATCAGCCCCAGCATTTT
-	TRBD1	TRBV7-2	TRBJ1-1	CASSFRQGARNTEAFF	TGTGCCAGCAGCTTCAGACAGGGGGCTCGAAACACTGAAGCTTTCTTT
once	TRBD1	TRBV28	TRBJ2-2	CASSIKGAANTGELFF	TGTGCCAGCAGTATAAAGGGGGCCGCGAACACCGGGGAGCTGTTTTTT
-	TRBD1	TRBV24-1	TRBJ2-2	CATSDAGTGRSGELFF	TGTGCCACCAGTGATGCCGGGACAGGGAGGTCCGGGGAGCTGTTTTTT
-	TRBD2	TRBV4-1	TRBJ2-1	CASSQVTAGALAYNEQFF	TGCGCCAGCAGCCAAGTTACAGCGGGAGCTCTAGCGTACAATGAGCAGTTCTTC
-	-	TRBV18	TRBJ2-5	CASSEQTGPTETQYF	TGTGCCAGCTCAGAGCAGACAGGACCAACAGAGACCCAGTACTTC
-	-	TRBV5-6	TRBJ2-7	CASSPPMAVAYEQYF	TGTGCCAGCAGCCCACCGATGGCGGTCGCCTACGAGCAGTACTTC
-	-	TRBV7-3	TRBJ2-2	CASSLAGGELFF	TGTGCCAGCAGCTTAGCAGGCGGGGAGCTGTTTTTT
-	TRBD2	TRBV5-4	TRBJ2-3	CASSQRGLADDTQYF	TGTGCCAGCAGCCAAAGGGGACTAGCGGACGATACGCAGTATTTT
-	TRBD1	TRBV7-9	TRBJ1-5	CASSLSQDRGQQPQHF	TGTGCCAGCAGCCTATCACAGGACAGGGGGCAACAGCCCCAGCATTTT
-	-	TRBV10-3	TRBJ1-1	CAISERGSMNTEAFF	TGTGCCATCAGTGAAAGGGGATCTATGAACACTGAAGCTTTCTTT
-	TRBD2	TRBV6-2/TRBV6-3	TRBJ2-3	CASSRRGGTSTDTQYF	TGTGCCAGCAGCCGCCGGGGGGGCACTAGCACAGATACGCAGTATTTT
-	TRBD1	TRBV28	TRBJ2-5	CASSYAGTGGETQYF	TGTGCCAGCAGTTATGCCGGGACAGGGGGGGAGACCCAGTACTTC
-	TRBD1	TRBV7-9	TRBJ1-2	CASSKTGVDYGYTF	TGTGCCAGCAGCAAAACAGGGGTTGACTATGGCTACACCTTC
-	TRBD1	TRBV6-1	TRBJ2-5	CASSEYWQGDQETQYF	TGTGCCAGCAGTGAATATTGGCAGGGGGACCAAGAGACCCAGTACTTC
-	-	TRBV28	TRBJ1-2	CASRRPEDVYGYTF	TGTGCCAGCCGTCGGCCAGAGGATGTCTATGGCTACACCTTC
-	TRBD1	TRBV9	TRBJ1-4	CASSVGQGATNEKLFF	TGTGCCAGCAGCGTGGGACAGGGGGCGACTAATGAAAAACTGTTTTTT